The rows below give T cell receptor beta chains drawn from one sample of a study of blood T cell repertoires in COVID-19. Measured with immunoSEQ multiplex PCR; TCRdb has only the in-frame clones, and not every one. The sample consists of around 190,000 clones, about four fifths of them appearing once. Sequencing was done on a sample of peripheral blood. These receptors all come from a woman aged 55-70 years with COVID-19, enrolled during active disease. CDR3s include the opening cysteine and the closing phenylalanine or tryptophan.

j_call,v_call,cdr3_aa
TRBJ2-2,TRBV2,CASSEPGQVDDNPGELFF
TRBJ1-5,TRBV7-8,CASSPGHQPQHF
TRBJ2-1,TRBV7-7,CASSPFTSGIDNEQFF
TRBJ2-1,TRBV30,CAWASGIGGNEQFF
TRBJ1-1,TRBV6-5,CASSRQGEAFF
TRBJ2-2,TRBV5-1,CASSLADGLANTGELFF
TRBJ2-2,TRBV9,CASSVTGGNTGELFF
TRBJ2-1,TRBV7-3,CASSRDRGSSYNEQFF
TRBJ1-1,TRBV6-5,CASNPKGGDVAFF
TRBJ1-1,TRBV20-1,CSASLVAGGEAFF
TRBJ2-7,TRBV28,CASSRNRGRLVYEQYF
TRBJ2-3,TRBV6-9,CASSYSGAGVGTDTQYF
TRBJ2-5,TRBV30,CAWEGVRRPETQYF
TRBJ1-5,TRBV4-2,CASSQEWGGNQPQHF
TRBJ2-3,TRBV6-6,CASGLGTDTQYF
TRBJ2-7,TRBV9,CASSASGSRYEQYF
TRBJ2-1,TRBV7-2,CASSFIGLAAYNEQFF
TRBJ2-7,TRBV3-1/TRBV3-2,CASSRLAGRYEQYF
TRBJ1-5,TRBV2,CASSEDINQPQHF
TRBJ1-2,TRBV6-5,CASSPIDGVGYGYTF
TRBJ2-5,TRBV6-6,CASRTPGQGEETQYF
TRBJ2-1,TRBV30,CALTSGSSYNEQFF
TRBJ1-6,TRBV25-1,CASSARQDNSPLHF
TRBJ2-5,TRBV19,CASRTGETQYF
TRBJ1-5,TRBV28,CASSLIGKSQPQHF
TRBJ2-1,TRBV19,CASISRLASNEQFF
TRBJ2-1,TRBV13,CASSLYQRTSGKSSYNEQFF
TRBJ2-1,TRBV18,CASSPRSLHEQFF
TRBJ2-1,TRBV5-1,CASSTEAGSYNEQFF
TRBJ2-7,TRBV11-2,CASSLRPHEAYEQYF
TRBJ2-7,TRBV20-1,CSASFGGRYEQYF
TRBJ1-6,TRBV12-1,CASSFKGDNSPLHF
TRBJ2-2,TRBV7-9,CASSETGTGFVGELFF
TRBJ2-2,TRBV3-1/TRBV3-2,CASSQDSSGGPRSGELFF
TRBJ2-2,TRBV25-1,CASSDRGVTGELFF
TRBJ1-6,TRBV7-6,CASSRRVVGQGSPLHF
TRBJ1-4,TRBV2,CASSGTRVSEKLFF
TRBJ2-3,TRBV5-1,CASSLGQGSTDTQYF
TRBJ1-5,TRBV28,CASRITGVNNQPQHF
TRBJ1-1,TRBV7-9,CASSRTQTYTEAFF
TRBJ2-1,TRBV5-1,CASSLGSNSYNEQFF
TRBJ2-3,TRBV4-3,CASSQDRPSGSFSDTQYF
TRBJ2-1,TRBV3-1/TRBV3-2,CASRPRGGLYEQFF
TRBJ1-2,TRBV6-5,CASSTGQAHYGYTF
TRBJ1-4,TRBV7-2,CASSPETGRSHILEKLFF
TRBJ2-2,TRBV27,CASSLAGRNGGELFF
TRBJ2-2,TRBV7-2,CASSLEGAGNTGELFF
TRBJ1-3,TRBV5-1,CASSLASGSGNTIYF
TRBJ1-1,TRBV10-2,CATIPGQHTEAFF
TRBJ2-2,TRBV5-8,CASSYRANTGELFF
TRBJ2-2,TRBV7-6,CASSLEIAGTNTGELFF
TRBJ1-1,TRBV4-2,CASSQGTHGVNTEAFF
TRBJ2-7,TRBV28,CASRTPGGFYEQYF
TRBJ1-2,TRBV6-2/TRBV6-3,CASSSTVRYYGYTF
TRBJ2-7,TRBV2,CASSRLAGGIIHEQYF
TRBJ1-1,TRBV13,CASSSPGRGNTEAFF
TRBJ2-1,TRBV7-2,CASSLVAGRNNEQFF
TRBJ2-2,TRBV9,CASSDQRERWTGELFF
TRBJ2-2,TRBV5-6,CASSSTGPTGELFF